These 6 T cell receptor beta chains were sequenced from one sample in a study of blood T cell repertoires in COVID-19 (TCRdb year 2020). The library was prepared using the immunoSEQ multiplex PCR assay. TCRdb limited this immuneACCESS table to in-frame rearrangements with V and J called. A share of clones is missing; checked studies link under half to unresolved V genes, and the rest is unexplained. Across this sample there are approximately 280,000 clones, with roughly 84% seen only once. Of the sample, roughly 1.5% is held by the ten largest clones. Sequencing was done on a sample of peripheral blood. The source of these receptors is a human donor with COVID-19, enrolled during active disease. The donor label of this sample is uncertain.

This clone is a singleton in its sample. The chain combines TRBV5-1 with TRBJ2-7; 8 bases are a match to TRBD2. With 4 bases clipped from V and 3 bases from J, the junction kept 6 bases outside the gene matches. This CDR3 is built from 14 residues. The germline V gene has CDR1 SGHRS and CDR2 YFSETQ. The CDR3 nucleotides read TGCGCCAGCAGCCCAGCGGGAGCGATCTACGAGCAGTACTTC. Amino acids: CASSPAGAIYEQYF.

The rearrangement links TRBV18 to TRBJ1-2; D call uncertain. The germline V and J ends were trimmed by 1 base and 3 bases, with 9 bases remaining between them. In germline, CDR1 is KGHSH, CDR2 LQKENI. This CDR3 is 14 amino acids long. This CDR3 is CASSPRAEDYGYTF. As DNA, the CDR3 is TGTGCCAGCTCACCACGGGCAGAAGACTATGGCTACACCTTC. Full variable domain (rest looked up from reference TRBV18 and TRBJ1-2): NAGVMQNPRHLVRRRGQEARLRCSPMKGHSHVYWYRQLPEEGLKFMVYLQKENIIDESGMPKERFSAEFPKEGPSILRIQQVVRGDSAAYFCASSPRAEDYGYTFGSGTRLTVV.

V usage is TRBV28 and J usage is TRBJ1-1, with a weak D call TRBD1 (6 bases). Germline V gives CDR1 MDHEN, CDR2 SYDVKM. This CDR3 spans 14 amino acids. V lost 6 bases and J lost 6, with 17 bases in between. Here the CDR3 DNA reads TGTGCCAGCAGAAGTAGACAGGCCGTCGCTGAAGCTTTCTTT. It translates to CASRSRQAVAEAFF.

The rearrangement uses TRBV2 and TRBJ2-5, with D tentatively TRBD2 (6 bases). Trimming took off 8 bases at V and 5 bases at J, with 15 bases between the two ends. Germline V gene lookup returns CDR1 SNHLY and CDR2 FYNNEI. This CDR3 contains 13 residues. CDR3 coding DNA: TGTGCCAGCTCCGGGGGACGGGTGGAGACCCAGTACTTC. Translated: CASSGGRVETQYF.

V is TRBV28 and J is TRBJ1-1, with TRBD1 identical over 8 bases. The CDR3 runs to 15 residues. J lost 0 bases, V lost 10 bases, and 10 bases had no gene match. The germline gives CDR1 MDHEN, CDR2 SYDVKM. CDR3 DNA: TGTGCCACTACAGGGGGGGCTCAGATGAACACTGAAGCTTTCTTT. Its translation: CATTGGAQMNTEAFF.

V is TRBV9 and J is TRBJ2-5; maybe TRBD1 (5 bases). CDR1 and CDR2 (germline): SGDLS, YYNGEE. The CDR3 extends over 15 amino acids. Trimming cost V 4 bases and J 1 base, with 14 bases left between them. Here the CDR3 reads CASSPRASSQETQYF. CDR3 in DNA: TGTGCCAGCAGCCCCAGGGCCAGCAGCCAAGAGACCCAGTACTTC.